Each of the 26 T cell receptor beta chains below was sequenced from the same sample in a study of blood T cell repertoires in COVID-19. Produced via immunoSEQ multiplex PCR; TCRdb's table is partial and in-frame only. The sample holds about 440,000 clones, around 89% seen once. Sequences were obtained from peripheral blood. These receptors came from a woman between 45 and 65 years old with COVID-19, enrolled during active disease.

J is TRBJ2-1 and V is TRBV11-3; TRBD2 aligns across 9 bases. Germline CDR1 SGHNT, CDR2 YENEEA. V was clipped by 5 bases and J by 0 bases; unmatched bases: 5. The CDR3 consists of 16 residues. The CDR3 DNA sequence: TGTGCCAGCAGCAGCGGGGGGCGCAGCTCCTACAATGAGCAGTTCTTC. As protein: CASSSGGRSSYNEQFF. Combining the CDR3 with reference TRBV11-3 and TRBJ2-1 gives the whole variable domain EAGVVQSPRYKIIEKKQPVAFWCNPISGHNTLYWYLQNLGQGPELLIRYENEEAVDDSQLPKDRFSAERLKGVDSTLKIQPAELGDSAVYLCASSSGGRSSYNEQFFGPGTRLTVL.

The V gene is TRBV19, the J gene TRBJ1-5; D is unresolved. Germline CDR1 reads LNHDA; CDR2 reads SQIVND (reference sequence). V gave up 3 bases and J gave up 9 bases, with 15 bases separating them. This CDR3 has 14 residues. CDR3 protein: CASSITGDRAPQHF. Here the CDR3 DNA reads TGTGCCAGTAGTATCACCGGGGATAGGGCGCCCCAGCATTTT.

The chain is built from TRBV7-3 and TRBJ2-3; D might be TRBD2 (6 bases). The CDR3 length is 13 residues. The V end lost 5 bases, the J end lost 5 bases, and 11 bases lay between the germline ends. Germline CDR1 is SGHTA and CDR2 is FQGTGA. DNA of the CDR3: TGTGCCAGCAGCCCTATGCGGGGAGATACGCAGTATTTT. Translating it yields CASSPMRGDTQYF.

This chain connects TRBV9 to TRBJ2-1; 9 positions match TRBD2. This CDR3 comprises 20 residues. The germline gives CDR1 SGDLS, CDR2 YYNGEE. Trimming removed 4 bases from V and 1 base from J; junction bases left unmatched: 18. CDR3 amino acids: CASSTAASTSGKSSYNEQFF. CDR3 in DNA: TGTGCCAGCAGCACCGCAGCGTCGACTAGCGGTAAATCATCCTACAATGAGCAGTTCTTC.

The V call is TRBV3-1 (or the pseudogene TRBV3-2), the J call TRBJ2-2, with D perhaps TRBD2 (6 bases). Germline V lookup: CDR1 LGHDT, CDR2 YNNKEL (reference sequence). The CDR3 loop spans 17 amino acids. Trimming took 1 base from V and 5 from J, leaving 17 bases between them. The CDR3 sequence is CASSQGSRQGGTGELFF. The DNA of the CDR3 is TGTGCCAGCAGCCAAGGGAGCAGGCAGGGAGGTACCGGGGAGCTGTTTTTT.

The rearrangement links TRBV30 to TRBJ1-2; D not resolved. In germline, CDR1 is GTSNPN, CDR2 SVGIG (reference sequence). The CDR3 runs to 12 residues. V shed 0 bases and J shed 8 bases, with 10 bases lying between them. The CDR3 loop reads CAWSVPPRGYTF. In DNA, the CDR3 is TGTGCCTGGAGTGTACCCCCCAGAGGCTACACCTTC. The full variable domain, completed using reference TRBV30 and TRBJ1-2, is SQTIHQWPATLVQPVGSPLSLECTVEGTSNPNLYWYRQAAGRGLQLLFYSVGIGQISSEVPQNLSASRPQDRQFILSSKKLLLSDSGFYLCAWSVPPRGYTFGSGTRLTVV.

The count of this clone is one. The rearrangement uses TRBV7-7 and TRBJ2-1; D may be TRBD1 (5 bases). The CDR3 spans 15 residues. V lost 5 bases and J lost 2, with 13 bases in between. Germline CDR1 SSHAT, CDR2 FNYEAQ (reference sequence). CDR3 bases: TGTGCCAGCAGCCCCGACAGCACCGCCTACAATGAGCAGTTCTTC. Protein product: CASSPDSTAYNEQFF.

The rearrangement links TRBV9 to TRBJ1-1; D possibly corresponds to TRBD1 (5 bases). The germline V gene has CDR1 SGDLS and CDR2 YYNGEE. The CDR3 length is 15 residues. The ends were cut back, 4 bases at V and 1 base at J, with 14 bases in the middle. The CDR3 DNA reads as TGTGCCAGCAGCAGAAGCACCCAGGGGAACACTGAAGCTTTCTTT. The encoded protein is CASSRSTQGNTEAFF.

CDR3 sequence: CASSQRGTASTDTQYF. As DNA, the CDR3 is TGCGCCAGCAGCCAACGTGGGACAGCTAGCACAGATACGCAGTATTTT. The J gene is TRBJ2-3, the V gene TRBV4-1; the match to TRBD1 covers 7 bases. Germline CDR1 and CDR2: MGHRA and YSYEKL. The CDR3 length is 16 residues. V shed 2 bases, J shed 0 bases, and the junction held 5 bases outside the gene matches.

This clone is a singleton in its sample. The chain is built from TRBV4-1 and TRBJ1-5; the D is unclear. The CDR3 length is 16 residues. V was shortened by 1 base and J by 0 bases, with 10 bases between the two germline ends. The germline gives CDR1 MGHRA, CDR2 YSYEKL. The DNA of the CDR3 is TGCGCCAGCAGCCAAGGATGGGCTTATAGCAATCAGCCCCAGCATTTT. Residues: CASSQGWAYSNQPQHF.

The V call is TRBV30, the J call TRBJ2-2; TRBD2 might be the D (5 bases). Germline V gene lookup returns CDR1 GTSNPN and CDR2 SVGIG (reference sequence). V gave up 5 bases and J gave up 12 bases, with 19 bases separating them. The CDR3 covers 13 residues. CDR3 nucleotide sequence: TGTGCCTGGTCCGCGGAGGTCGGATTTCAGCTGTTTTTT. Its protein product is CAWSAEVGFQLFF.

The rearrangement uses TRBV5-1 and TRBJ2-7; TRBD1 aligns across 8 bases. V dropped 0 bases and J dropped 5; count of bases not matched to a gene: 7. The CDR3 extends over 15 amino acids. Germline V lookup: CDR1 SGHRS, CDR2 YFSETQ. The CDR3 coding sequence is TGCGCCAGCAGCTTGGGGACAGGGTATATCGACGAGCAGTACTTC. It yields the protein CASSLGTGYIDEQYF.

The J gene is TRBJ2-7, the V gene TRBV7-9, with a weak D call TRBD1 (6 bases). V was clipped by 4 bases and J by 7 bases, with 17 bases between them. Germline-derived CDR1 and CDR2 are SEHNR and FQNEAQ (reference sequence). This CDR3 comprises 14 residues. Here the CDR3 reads CASSSSGPRGEQYF. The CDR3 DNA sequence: TGTGCCAGCAGCTCCTCCGGACCTAGGGGGGAGCAGTACTTC.

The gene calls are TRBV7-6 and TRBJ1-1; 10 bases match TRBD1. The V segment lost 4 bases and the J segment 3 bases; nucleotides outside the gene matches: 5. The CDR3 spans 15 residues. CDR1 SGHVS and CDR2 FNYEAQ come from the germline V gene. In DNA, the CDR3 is TGTGCCAGCAGCTCGTTGACAGGGGGCCACACTGAAGCTTTCTTT. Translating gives CASSSLTGGHTEAFF.

This CDR3 reads CASSLFPPGDTQYF. In DNA form, the CDR3 reads TGCGCCAGCAGCTTGTTTCCGCCGGGGGATACGCAGTATTTT. The chain links TRBV5-1 to TRBJ2-3; perhaps TRBD2 as D (5 bases). Germline CDR1 reads SGHRS; CDR2 reads YFSETQ. The CDR3 is 14 amino acids. Trimming cost V 1 base and J 6 bases, with 12 bases left between them. Based on the CDR3 plus reference TRBV5-1 and TRBJ2-3, the full variable domain is KAGVTQTPRYLIKTRGQQVTLSCSPISGHRSVSWYQQTPGQGLQFLFEYFSETQRNKGNFPGRFSGRQFSNSRSEMNVSTLELGDSALYLCASSLFPPGDTQYFGPGTRLTVL.

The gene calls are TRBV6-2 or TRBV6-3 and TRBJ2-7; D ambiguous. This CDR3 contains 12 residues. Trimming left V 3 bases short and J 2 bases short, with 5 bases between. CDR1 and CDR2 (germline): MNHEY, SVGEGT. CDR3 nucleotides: TGTGCCAGCAGTTATAGTCCCTACGAGCAGTACTTC. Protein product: CASSYSPYEQYF.

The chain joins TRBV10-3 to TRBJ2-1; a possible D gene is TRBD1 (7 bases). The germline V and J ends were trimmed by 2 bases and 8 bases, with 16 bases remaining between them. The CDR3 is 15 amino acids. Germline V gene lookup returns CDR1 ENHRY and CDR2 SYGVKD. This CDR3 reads CAISEGVEGADEQFF. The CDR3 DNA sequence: TGTGCCATCAGTGAGGGTGTGGAGGGGGCGGATGAGCAGTTCTTC.

CDR3 protein: CASSNPPTRSENEKLFF. The CDR3 DNA reads TGTGCCAGCAGCAACCCCCCTACTCGGAGCGAGAATGAAAAACTGTTTTTT. The chain combines TRBV21-1 with TRBJ1-4. TRBV21-1 is listed as a pseudogene. This CDR3 has 17 residues.

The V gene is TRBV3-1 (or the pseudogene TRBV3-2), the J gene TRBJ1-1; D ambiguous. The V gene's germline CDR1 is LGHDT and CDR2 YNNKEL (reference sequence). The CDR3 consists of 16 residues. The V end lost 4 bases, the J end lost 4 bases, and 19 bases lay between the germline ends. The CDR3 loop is CASSPRHVGRSTEAFF. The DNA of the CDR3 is TGTGCCAGCAGCCCAAGGCATGTTGGGAGGAGCACTGAAGCTTTCTTT.

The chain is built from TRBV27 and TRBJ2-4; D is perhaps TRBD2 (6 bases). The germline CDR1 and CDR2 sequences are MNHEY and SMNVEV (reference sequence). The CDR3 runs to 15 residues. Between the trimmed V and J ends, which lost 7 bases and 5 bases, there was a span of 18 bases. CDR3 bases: TGTGCCAGCACCTCGTCCGGGGGTCGGGAAAACATTCAGTACTTC. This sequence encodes CASTSSGGRENIQYF.

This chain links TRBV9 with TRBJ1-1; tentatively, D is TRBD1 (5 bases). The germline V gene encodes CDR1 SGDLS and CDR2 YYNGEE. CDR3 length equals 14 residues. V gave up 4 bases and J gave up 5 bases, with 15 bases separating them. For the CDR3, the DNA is TGTGCCAGCAGCCCACCCGGGGGGAGGACTGAAGCTTTCTTT. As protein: CASSPPGGRTEAFF.

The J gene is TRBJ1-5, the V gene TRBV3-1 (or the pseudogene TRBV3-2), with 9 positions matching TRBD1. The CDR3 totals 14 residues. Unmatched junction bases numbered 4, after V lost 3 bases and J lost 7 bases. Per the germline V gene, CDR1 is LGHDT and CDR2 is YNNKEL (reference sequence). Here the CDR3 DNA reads TGTGCCAGCAGCCACAGACAGGGGGAACAGCCCCAGCATTTT. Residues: CASSHRQGEQPQHF.

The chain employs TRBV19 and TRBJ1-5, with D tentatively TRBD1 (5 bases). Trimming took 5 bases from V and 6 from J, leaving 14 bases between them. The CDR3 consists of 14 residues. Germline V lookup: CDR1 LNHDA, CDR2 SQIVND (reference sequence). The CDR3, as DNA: TGTGCCAGTAGTCACCGACTTCAGGGTCAGCCCCAGCATTTT. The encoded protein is CASSHRLQGQPQHF.

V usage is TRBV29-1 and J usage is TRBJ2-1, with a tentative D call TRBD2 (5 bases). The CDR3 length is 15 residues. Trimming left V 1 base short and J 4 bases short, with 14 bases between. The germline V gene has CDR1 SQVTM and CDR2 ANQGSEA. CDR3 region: CSVEAINPGYNEQFF. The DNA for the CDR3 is TGCAGCGTTGAAGCCATCAACCCGGGGTACAATGAGCAGTTCTTC.

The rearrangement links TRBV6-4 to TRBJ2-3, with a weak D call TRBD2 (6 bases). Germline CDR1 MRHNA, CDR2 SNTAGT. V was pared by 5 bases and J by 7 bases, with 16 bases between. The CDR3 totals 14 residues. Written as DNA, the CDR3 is TGTGCCAGCAGTCAAGCCGGGACTCCGCATACGCAGTATTTT. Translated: CASSQAGTPHTQYF.

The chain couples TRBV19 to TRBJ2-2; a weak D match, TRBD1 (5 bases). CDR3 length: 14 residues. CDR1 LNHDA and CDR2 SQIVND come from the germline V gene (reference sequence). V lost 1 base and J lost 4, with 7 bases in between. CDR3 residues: CASSIVQGTGELFF. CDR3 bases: TGTGCCAGTAGTATAGTTCAGGGCACCGGGGAGCTGTTTTTT. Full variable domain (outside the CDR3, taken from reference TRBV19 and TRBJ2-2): DGGITQSPKYLFRKEGQNVTLSCEQNLNHDAMYWYRQDPGQGLRLIYYSQIVNDFQKGDIAEGYSVSREKKESFPLTVTSAQKNPTAFYLCASSIVQGTGELFFGEGSRLTVL.